One and the same sample provided the 22 T cell receptor beta chains below, sequenced in a study of shared clonotypes between healthy human individuals. Assay: immunoSEQ multiplex PCR; the TCRdb copy retains only in-frame clones and omits some. Of 780,000 or so clones listed, approximately 72% are singletons. Source material: memory CD4+ T cells sorted from blood. The subset denotes: CD45RA-negative fraction. The receptor source for this set is a woman aged 25 to 45 in good health.

The V gene is TRBV14, the J gene TRBJ1-2; D is possibly TRBD1 (5 bases). The CDR3 has 15 residues. Germline CDR1 is SGHDN and CDR2 is FVKESK. V was clipped by 1 base and J by 4 bases, with 13 bases between them. The CDR3 loop is CASSQGTLRGYGYTF. In nucleotides, the CDR3 is TGTGCCAGCAGCCAAGGGACACTCCGGGGCTATGGCTACACCTTC.

With respect to this clone: This CDR3 is also generated by other DNA sequences in the sample. V usage is TRBV7-3 and J usage is TRBJ2-2; a weak D match, TRBD1 (5 bases). The V and J ends lost 5 bases and 2 bases respectively, with 9 bases between them. The germline CDR1 and CDR2 sequences are SGHTA and FQGTGA. The length of the CDR3 is 14 residues. The CDR3, as DNA: TGTGCCAGCAGCAAAGGGGTTAACACCGGGGAGCTGTTTTTT. It encodes CASSKGVNTGELFF.

This chain joins TRBV30 and TRBJ1-2; 8 bases align to TRBD1. Germline assignment: CDR1 GTSNPN and CDR2 SVGIG (reference sequence). CDR3 length: 12 amino acids. The trim removed 4 bases at V and 8 bases at J, leaving 6 bases unmatched. In DNA form, the CDR3 reads TGTGCCTGGAACCAGGGGGCTGGGGGCTACACCTTC. This encodes CAWNQGAGGYTF.

V gene TRBV19 combines with J gene TRBJ2-2, with D perhaps TRBD1 (6 bases). The V gene lost 5 bases and the J gene lost 6 bases, with 19 bases spanning the gap. Germline V CDR1 and CDR2: LNHDA, SQIVND (reference sequence). This CDR3 region has 16 residues. CDR3 residues: CASSRAGVGRSGELFF. In DNA form, the CDR3 reads TGTGCCAGTAGTCGAGCAGGGGTGGGACGGTCCGGGGAGCTGTTTTTT. The whole variable domain, filled in from reference TRBV19 and TRBJ2-2, reads DGGITQSPKYLFRKEGQNVTLSCEQNLNHDAMYWYRQDPGQGLRLIYYSQIVNDFQKGDIAEGYSVSREKKESFPLTVTSAQKNPTAFYLCASSRAGVGRSGELFFGEGSRLTVL.

The count of this clone is one. The rearrangement joins TRBV14 to TRBJ2-1; TRBD2 matches 7 bases. In germline, CDR1 is SGHDN, CDR2 FVKESK. This CDR3 has 16 residues. V trimming: 5 bases; J trimming: 7 bases; junction bases outside the gene matches: 14. The DNA for the CDR3 is TGTGCCAGCAGCAAAAACGCGGGAGTTCGGTTGAATGAGCAGTTCTTC. Its protein product is CASSKNAGVRLNEQFF.

V and J are TRBV7-9 and TRBJ1-1, with D possibly matching TRBD1 (6 bases). This CDR3 is 15 amino acids long. The ends were cut back, 2 bases at V and 4 bases at J, with 14 bases in the middle. The germline V gene has CDR1 SEHNR and CDR2 FQNEAQ (reference sequence). CDR3 residues: CASSLMGTMGTEAFF. CDR3 in DNA: TGTGCCAGCAGCTTAATGGGGACAATGGGCACTGAAGCTTTCTTT.

This clone was seen repeatedly, ten times or more. The CDR3: CASSRGLAGGITDTQYF. The CDR3 DNA reads TGTGCCAGCAGCCGCGGACTAGCGGGAGGGATCACAGATACGCAGTATTTT. The genes are TRBV2 and TRBJ2-3, with 15 bases lining up with TRBD2. The CDR3 sequence is 17 residues long. The trim removed 6 bases at V and 2 bases at J, leaving 6 bases unmatched. In germline, CDR1 is SNHLY, CDR2 FYNNEI.

V gene TRBV18 combines with J gene TRBJ2-1; 8 positions match TRBD1. The length of the CDR3 is 16 residues. Germline V gives CDR1 KGHSH, CDR2 LQKENI. After removal of 4 bases from V and 7 bases from J, the junction contained 12 bases not matched to a gene. The CDR3 region has the DNA TGTGCCAGCTCACTTACTACAGGGGGGCTATGGAATGAGCAGTTCTTC. Amino acid sequence: CASSLTTGGLWNEQFF.

V gene TRBV5-1 combines with J gene TRBJ2-3; D is perhaps TRBD2 (6 bases). The CDR3 sequence is 15 residues long. Trimming took 0 bases from V and 11 from J, leaving 19 bases between them. CDR1 SGHRS and CDR2 YFSETQ come from the germline V gene. CDR3 residues: CASSLAAGPPLMQYF. In DNA, the CDR3 is TGCGCCAGCAGCTTGGCGGCGGGACCCCCCCTGATGCAGTATTTT.

The chain employs TRBV6-5 and TRBJ1-5, with 8 nucleotides matching TRBD1. This CDR3 has 14 residues. V lost 2 bases, J lost 7 bases, and 4 bases stayed unmatched. Germline V lookup: CDR1 MNHEY, CDR2 SVGAGI. This CDR3 reads CASSYTRQGQPQHF. The DNA for the CDR3 is TGTGCCAGCAGTTACACTAGACAGGGGCAGCCCCAGCATTTT.

J is TRBJ1-2 and V is TRBV30; D uncertain. Trimming pared 0 bases from V and 6 bases from J, leaving 8 bases between. The CDR3 spans 12 residues. Germline CDR1 and CDR2: GTSNPN and SVGIG (reference sequence). The CDR3 sequence: CAWSVLLNGYTF. CDR3 nucleotides: TGTGCCTGGAGTGTACTTCTTAATGGCTACACCTTC.

The genes are TRBV10-3 and TRBJ2-5; D not resolved. CDR1 and CDR2 (germline): ENHRY, SYGVKD. V lost 3 bases, J lost 2 bases, and 13 bases lay in between. CDR3 size: 15 residues. The CDR3 DNA is TGTGCCATCAGTGAATTTGGACGGTTACAAGAGACCCAGTACTTC. Residues: CAISEFGRLQETQYF.

The chain is built from TRBV2 and TRBJ1-1, with 7 bases matching TRBD1. The ends lost 2 bases at V and 4 bases at J; junction bases unmatched: 4. This CDR3 is built from 14 residues. Germline V gene sequence: CDR1 SNHLY, CDR2 FYNNEI. For the CDR3, the DNA is TGTGCCAGCAGTGAAAAGGGGACAGTCACTGAAGCTTTCTTT. This encodes CASSEKGTVTEAFF.

V is TRBV27 and J is TRBJ2-5, with TRBD2 matching 10 bases. Matching the DNA end better, TRBJ2-7 makes the J call doubtful. Germline V gene data show CDR1 as MNHEY and CDR2 as SMNVEV (reference sequence). CDR3 size: 16 residues. The CDR3 loop is CASSFLLAGVSHEQYF. For the CDR3, the DNA is TGTGCCAGCAGTTTCCTCCTAGCGGGAGTTTCCCACGAGCAGTACTTC.

This clone appeared once. The chain combines TRBV4-1 with TRBJ1-5; D is undetermined. CDR3 length equals 15 residues. Germline loops: CDR1 MGHRA, CDR2 YSYEKL. The V end was cut by 1 base, the J end by 4 bases, with 11 bases between. CDR3 in DNA: TGCGCCAGCAGCCAAGTGGTCAGAAAAAATCAGCCCCAGCATTTT. It is translated as CASSQVVRKNQPQHF.

Turning to this clone: In the same sample, other DNA sequences code for this CDR3. The CDR3 nucleotides read TGTGCCAGCAGCTTGGACAGGGGAGATTACAATGAGCAGTTCTTC. Protein product: CASSLDRGDYNEQFF. The chain is built from TRBV7-3 and TRBJ2-1; 9 nucleotides agree with TRBD1. With 3 bases clipped from V and 4 bases from J, the junction kept 4 bases outside the gene matches. The CDR3 runs 15 residues. The V gene's germline CDR1 is SGHTA and CDR2 FQGTGA.

CDR3: CASSPGQVPYEQYF. CDR3 coding DNA: TGTGCCAGCAGTCCCGGACAGGTCCCCTACGAGCAGTACTTC. V and J are TRBV28 and TRBJ2-7; TRBD1 agrees at 7 bases. CDR1 is MDHEN, CDR2 SYDVKM, per germline. V trimming: 5 bases; J trimming: 2 bases; junction bases outside the gene matches: 6. This CDR3 comprises 14 residues.

This clone came up a few times. The junction departs from the called germline gene at one end, perhaps through a read error. This chain links TRBV6-1 with TRBJ1-5; D unresolved. Germline values: CDR1 MNHNS, CDR2 SASEGT. This CDR3 region has 13 residues. The CDR3, as DNA: TGTGCCAGCAGTGAACGGCCTAATCTGCCCCAGCATTTT. It codes for CASSERPNLPQHF.

A remark on this clone: The same CDR3 also results from other DNA sequences found in this sample. V gene TRBV6-5 combines with J gene TRBJ2-3, with a weak D call TRBD2 (5 bases). Per the germline V gene, CDR1 is MNHEY and CDR2 is SVGAGI. The V end was cut by 0 bases, the J end by 1 base, with 8 bases between. The CDR3 contains 15 residues. The CDR3 here is CASSYSGAGTDTQYF. DNA of the CDR3: TGTGCCAGCAGTTACTCGGGAGCAGGCACAGATACGCAGTATTTT.

This clone was recorded at least ten times. The rearrangement uses TRBV9 and TRBJ2-5; D ambiguous. Germline loops: CDR1 SGDLS, CDR2 YYNGEE. V lost 0 bases and J 0 bases, leaving 9 bases between the germline ends. This CDR3 region has 15 residues. In DNA, the CDR3 is TGTGCCAGCAGCGTAGGTTACGGATACCAAGAGACCCAGTACTTC. Amino acid sequence: CASSVGYGYQETQYF.

This clone was counted once. The chain is built from TRBV5-8 and TRBJ1-2; unclear D gene. The V gene's germline CDR1 is SGHTS and CDR2 YDEGEE. This CDR3 contains 15 residues. Between the trimmed V and J ends, which lost 3 bases and 7 bases, there was a span of 19 bases. The CDR3 spells CASSWAGPGGFGYTF. In DNA form, the CDR3 reads TGTGCCAGCAGCTGGGCCGGACCAGGAGGGTTTGGCTACACCTTC.

The V gene is TRBV19, the J gene TRBJ2-5; TRBD2 matches at 8 bases. In germline, CDR1 is LNHDA, CDR2 SQIVND (reference sequence). This CDR3 is 16 amino acids long. J was trimmed by 4 bases and V by 0 bases; bases with no gene match: 7. The CDR3 reads CASSIDLSGSGETQYF. CDR3 in DNA: TGTGCCAGTAGTATAGATCTGAGCGGGAGCGGAGAGACCCAGTACTTC. Looking up the rest from reference TRBV19 and TRBJ2-5 gives the full variable domain: DGGITQSPKYLFRKEGQNVTLSCEQNLNHDAMYWYRQDPGQGLRLIYYSQIVNDFQKGDIAEGYSVSREKKESFPLTVTSAQKNPTAFYLCASSIDLSGSGETQYFGPGTRLLVL.